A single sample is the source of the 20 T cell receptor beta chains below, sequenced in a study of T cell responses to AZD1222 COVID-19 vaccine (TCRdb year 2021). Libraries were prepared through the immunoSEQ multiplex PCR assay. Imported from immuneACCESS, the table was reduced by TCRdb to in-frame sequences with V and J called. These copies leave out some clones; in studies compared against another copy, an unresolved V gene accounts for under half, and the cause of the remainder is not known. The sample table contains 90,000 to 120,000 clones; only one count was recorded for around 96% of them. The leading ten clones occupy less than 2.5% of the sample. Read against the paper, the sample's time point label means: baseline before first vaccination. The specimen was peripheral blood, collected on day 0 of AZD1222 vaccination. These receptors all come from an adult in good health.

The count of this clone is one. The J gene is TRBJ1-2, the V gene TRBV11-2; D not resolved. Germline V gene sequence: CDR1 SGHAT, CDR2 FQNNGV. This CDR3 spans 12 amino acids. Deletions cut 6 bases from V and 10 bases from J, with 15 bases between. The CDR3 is CASSQMGRTYTF. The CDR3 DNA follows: TGTGCCAGCAGTCAGATGGGCAGAACCTACACCTTC. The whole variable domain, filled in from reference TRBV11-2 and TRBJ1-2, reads EAGVAQSPRYKIIEKRQSVAFWCNPISGHATLYWYQQILGQGPKLLIQFQNNGVVDDSQLPKDRFSAERLKGVDSTLKIQPAKLEDSAVYLCASSQMGRTYTFGSGTRLTVV.

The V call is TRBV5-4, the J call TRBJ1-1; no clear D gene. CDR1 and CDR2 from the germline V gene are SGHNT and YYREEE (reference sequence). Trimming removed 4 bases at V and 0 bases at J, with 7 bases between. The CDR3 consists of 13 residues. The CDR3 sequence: CASSLTMNTEAFF. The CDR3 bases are TGTGCCAGCAGCCTGACAATGAACACTGAAGCTTTCTTT.

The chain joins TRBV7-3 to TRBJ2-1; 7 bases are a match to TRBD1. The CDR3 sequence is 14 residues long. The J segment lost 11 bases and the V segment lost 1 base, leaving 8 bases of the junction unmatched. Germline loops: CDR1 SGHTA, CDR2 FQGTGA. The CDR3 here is CASSLSSGQRQQFF. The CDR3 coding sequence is TGTGCCAGCAGCTTAAGCTCGGGACAGCGGCAGCAGTTCTTC. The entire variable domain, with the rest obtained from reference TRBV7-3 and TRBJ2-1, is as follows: GAGVSQTPSNKVTEKGKYVELRCDPISGHTALYWYRQSLGQGPEFLIYFQGTGAADDSGLPNDRFFAVRPEGSVSTLKIQRTERGDSAVYLCASSLSSGQRQQFFGPGTRLTVL.

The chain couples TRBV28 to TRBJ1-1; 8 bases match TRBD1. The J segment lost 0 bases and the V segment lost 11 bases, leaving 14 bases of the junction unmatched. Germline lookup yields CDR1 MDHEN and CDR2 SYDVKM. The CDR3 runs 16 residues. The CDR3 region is CAGRGQGVGMNTEAFF. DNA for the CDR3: TGTGCCGGCCGAGGACAGGGAGTAGGGATGAACACTGAAGCTTTCTTT.

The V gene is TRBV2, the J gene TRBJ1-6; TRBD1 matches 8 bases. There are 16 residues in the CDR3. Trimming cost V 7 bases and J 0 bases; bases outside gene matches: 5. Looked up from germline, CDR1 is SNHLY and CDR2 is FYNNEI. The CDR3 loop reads CASTPTGGSYNSPLHF. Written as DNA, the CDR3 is TGTGCCAGCACCCCAACAGGGGGCTCCTATAATTCACCCCTCCACTTT.

Written as DNA, the CDR3 is TGTGCCAGCAGCTCCGGGAACGGGGAGCTGTTTTTT. The encoded protein is CASSSGNGELFF. V is TRBV7-9 and J is TRBJ2-2; TRBD2 is a possible D gene (5 bases). V lost 4 bases, J lost 7 bases, and 7 bases lay in between. The CDR3 is 12 amino acids. Germline-derived CDR1 and CDR2 are SEHNR and FQNEAQ (reference sequence).

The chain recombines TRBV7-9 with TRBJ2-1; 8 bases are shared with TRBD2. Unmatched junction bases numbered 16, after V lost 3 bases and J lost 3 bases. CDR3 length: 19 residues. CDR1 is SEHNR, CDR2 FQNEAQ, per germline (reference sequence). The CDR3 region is CASSFYGRAPVRGYNEQFF. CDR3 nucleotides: TGTGCCAGCAGCTTCTACGGGAGGGCCCCCGTGAGGGGCTACAATGAGCAGTTCTTC.

CDR3 sequence reads: CASSPRGDSNQPQHF. CDR3 bases: TGTGCCAGCAGCCCTCGGGGGGATAGCAATCAGCCCCAGCATTTT. This chain links TRBV3-1 (or the pseudogene TRBV3-2) with TRBJ1-5; a weak D match, TRBD1 (5 bases). Germline CDR1 LGHDT, CDR2 YNNKEL (reference sequence). V was shortened by 4 bases and J by 0 bases, with 10 bases between the two germline ends. The CDR3 runs 15 residues.

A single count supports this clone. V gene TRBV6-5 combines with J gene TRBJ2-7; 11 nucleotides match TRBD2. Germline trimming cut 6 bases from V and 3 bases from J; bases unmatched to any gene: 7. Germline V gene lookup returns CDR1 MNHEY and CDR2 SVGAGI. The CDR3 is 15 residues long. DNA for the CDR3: TGTGCCAGCAGCTCCGGGACTAGCGGTAACTACGAGCAGTACTTC. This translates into CASSSGTSGNYEQYF.

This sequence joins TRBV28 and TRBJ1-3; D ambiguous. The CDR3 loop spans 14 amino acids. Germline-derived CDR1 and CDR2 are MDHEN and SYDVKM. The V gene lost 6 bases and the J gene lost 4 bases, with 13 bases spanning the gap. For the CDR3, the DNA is TGTGCCAGCAGAGTAACGCCCCACGGAAACACCATATATTTT. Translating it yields CASRVTPHGNTIYF.

The chain's CDR3 is CASSLQGAGTEAFF. As DNA, the CDR3 is TGCGCCAGCAGCTTGCAGGGGGCTGGCACTGAAGCTTTCTTT. This sequence joins TRBV4-1 and TRBJ1-1; 8 positions agree with TRBD1. Trimming removed 5 bases from V and 4 bases from J; junction bases left unmatched: 6. The CDR3 loop spans 14 amino acids. CDR1 is MGHRA, CDR2 YSYEKL, per germline.

The CDR3 region is CASSPRDVVETQYF. The CDR3 DNA is TGTGCCAGCAGCCCCAGGGACGTTGTAGAGACCCAGTACTTC. The V call is TRBV11-3, the J call TRBJ2-5; the D gene could be TRBD1 or TRBD2 (5 bases each). V lost 5 bases, J lost 4 bases, and 14 bases lay in between. Per the germline V gene, CDR1 is SGHNT and CDR2 is YENEEA. The CDR3 length is 14 residues.

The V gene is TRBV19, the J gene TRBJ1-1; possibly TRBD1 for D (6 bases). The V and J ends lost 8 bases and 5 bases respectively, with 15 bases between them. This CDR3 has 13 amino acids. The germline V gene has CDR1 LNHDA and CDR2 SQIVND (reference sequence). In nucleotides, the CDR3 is TGTGCCAGTGGAACCACAGGGAAAACTGAAGCTTTCTTT. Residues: CASGTTGKTEAFF.

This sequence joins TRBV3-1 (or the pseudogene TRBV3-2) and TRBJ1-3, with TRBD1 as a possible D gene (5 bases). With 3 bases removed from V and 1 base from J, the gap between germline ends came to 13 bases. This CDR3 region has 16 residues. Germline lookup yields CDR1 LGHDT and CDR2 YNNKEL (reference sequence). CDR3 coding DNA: TGTGCCAGCAGCCACCCCCCCCGGACATCTGGAAACACCATATATTTT. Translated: CASSHPPRTSGNTIYF.

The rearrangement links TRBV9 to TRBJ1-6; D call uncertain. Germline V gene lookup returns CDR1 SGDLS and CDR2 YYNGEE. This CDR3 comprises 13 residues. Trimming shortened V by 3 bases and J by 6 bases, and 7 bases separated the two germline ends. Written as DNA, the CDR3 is TGTGCCAGCAGCGCGGTGGGTAATTCACCCCTCCACTTT. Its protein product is CASSAVGNSPLHF.

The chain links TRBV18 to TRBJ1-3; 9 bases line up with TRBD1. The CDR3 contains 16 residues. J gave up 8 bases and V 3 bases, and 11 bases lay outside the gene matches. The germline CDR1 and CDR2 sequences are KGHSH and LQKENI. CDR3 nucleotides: TGTGCCAGCTCACCCCGAACAGGGGGCGGAGGGGACACCATATATTTT. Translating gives CASSPRTGGGGDTIYF.

The CDR3 bases are TGCGCCAGCAGCTTGGCTTATGTGGCGGACGCAACTAATGAAAAACTGTTTTTT. Protein product: CASSLAYVADATNEKLFF. V and J are TRBV5-1 and TRBJ1-4; D call uncertain. Trimming removed 0 bases at V and 0 bases at J, with 15 bases between. Germline V CDR1 and CDR2: SGHRS, YFSETQ. The CDR3 totals 18 residues. The full variable domain, completed using reference TRBV5-1 and TRBJ1-4, is KAGVTQTPRYLIKTRGQQVTLSCSPISGHRSVSWYQQTPGQGLQFLFEYFSETQRNKGNFPGRFSGRQFSNSRSEMNVSTLELGDSALYLCASSLAYVADATNEKLFFGSGTQLSVL.

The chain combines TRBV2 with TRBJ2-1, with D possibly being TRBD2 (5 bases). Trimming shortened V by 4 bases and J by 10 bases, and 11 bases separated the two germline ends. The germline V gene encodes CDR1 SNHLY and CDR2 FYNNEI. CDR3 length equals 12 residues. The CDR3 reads CASSGIRGEQFF. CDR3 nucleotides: TGTGCCAGCAGTGGTATCAGAGGGGAGCAGTTCTTC.

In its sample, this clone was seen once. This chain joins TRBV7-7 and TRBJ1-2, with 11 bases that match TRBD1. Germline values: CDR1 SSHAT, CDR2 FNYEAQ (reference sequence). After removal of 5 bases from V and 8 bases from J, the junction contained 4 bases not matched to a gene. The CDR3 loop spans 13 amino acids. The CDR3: CASSRDRGEGYTF. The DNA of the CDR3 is TGTGCCAGCAGCCGGGACAGGGGGGAAGGCTACACCTTC.

CDR3: CASTPHRTTDTQYF. As DNA, the CDR3 is TGTGCCAGCACCCCCCATAGGACCACAGATACGCAGTATTTT. The chain has TRBV6-2 or TRBV6-3 and TRBJ2-3; no reliable D call. Germline assignment: CDR1 MNHEY and CDR2 SVGEGT. With 7 bases removed from V and 2 bases from J, the gap between germline ends came to 13 bases. The CDR3 length is 14 residues.